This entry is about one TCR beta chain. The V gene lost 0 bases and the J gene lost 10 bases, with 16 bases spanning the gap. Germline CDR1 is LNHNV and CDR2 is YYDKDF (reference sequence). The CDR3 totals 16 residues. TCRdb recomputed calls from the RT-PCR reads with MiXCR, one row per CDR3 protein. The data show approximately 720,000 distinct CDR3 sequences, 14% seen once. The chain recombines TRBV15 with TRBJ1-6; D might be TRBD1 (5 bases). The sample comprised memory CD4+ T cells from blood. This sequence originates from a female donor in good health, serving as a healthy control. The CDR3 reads CATSREWSGKGSPLHF. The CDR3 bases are TGTGCCACCAGCAGAGAGTGGTCAGGGAAGGGCTCACCCCTCCACTTT.